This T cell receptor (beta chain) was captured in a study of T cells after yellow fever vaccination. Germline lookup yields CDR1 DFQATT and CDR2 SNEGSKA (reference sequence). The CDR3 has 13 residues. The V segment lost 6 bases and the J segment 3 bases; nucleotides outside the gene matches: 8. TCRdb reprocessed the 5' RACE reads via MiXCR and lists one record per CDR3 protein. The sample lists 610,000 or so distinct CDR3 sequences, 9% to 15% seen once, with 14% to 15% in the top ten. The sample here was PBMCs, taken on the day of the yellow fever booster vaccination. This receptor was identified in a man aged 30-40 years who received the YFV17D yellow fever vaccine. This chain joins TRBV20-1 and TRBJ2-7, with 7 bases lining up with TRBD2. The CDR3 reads CSATGTIIYEQYF. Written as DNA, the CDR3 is TGCAGTGCAACCGGGACTATTATCTACGAGCAGTACTTC.